Listed below are T cell receptor beta chains from one sample, sequenced in a study of CD8+CD57+ T cells in acquired aplastic anemia. MiXCR was run by TCRdb on the reads, yielding one entry per CDR3 protein. This table holds about 130,000 distinct CDR3 sequences, around 46% found once. The specimen was sorted CD4+, CD8+, or CD8+CD57+ T cells (not recorded which) from PBMCs. The receptors here all came from a human donor in good health, serving as a control. Both conserved end residues are part of each CDR3. D genes are given only for firm matches. Size is omitted from some rows. Given values are once, few, many or a class for expanded clones.

clone size | J gene | V gene | D gene | CDR3 protein | CDR3 DNA
. | TRBJ1-2 | TRBV2 | . | CASSDVTPASGYTF | TGTGCCAGCAGTGACGTGACCCCCGCAAGTGGCTACACCTTC
few | TRBJ2-3 | TRBV25-1 | TRBD1 | CASSPRGDRVIDTQYF | TGTGCCAGCAGCCCCCGAGGGGACAGGGTTATAGATACGCAGTATTTT
. | TRBJ1-5 | TRBV10-3 | TRBD1 | CAISERDRDQPQHF | TGTGCCATCAGTGAGAGGGACAGGGACCAGCCCCAGCATTTT
. | TRBJ1-5 | TRBV20-1 | . | CSASASQGRDQPQHF | TGCAGTGCTAGTGCGAGCCAGGGGAGGGATCAGCCCCAGCATTTT
. | TRBJ2-1 | TRBV20-1 | TRBD2 | CSAVSGGEQFF | TGCAGTGCGGTTAGCGGGGGTGAGCAGTTCTTC
many | TRBJ2-7 | TRBV7-2 | . | CASSPEGYEQYF | TGTGCCAGCAGCCCCGAGGGATACGAGCAGTACTTC
many | TRBJ2-3 | TRBV4-1 | TRBD2 | CASSQVQVALAGGTDTQYF | TGCGCCAGCAGCCAAGTACAAGTGGCCCTAGCGGGGGGCACAGATACGCAGTATTTT
once | TRBJ1-2 | TRBV15 | . | CATSRGGGFYGYTF | TGTGCCACCAGCAGAGGGGGGGGGTTCTATGGCTACACCTTC
. | TRBJ2-3 | TRBV10-2 | TRBD2 | CASRTSGGLPTDTQYF | TGCGCCAGCCGGACTAGCGGGGGGCTCCCCACAGATACGCAGTATTTT
many | TRBJ2-3 | TRBV7-9 | . | CASSLNSGAGTQYF | TGTGCCAGCAGCCTAAACTCGGGAGCGGGTACGCAGTATTTT
many | TRBJ1-1 | TRBV19 | . | CASSVQWNTEAFF | TGTGCCAGTAGTGTTCAGTGGAACACTGAAGCTTTCTTT
few | TRBJ2-5 | TRBV15 | TRBD1 | CATSRTGFQETQYF | TGTGCCACCAGCAGGACAGGGTTCCAAGAGACCCAGTACTTC
. | TRBJ1-6 | TRBV19 | . | CARARVGHTNSPLHF | TGTGCCAGGGCCAGAGTCGGACACACTAATTCACCCCTCCACTTT
. | TRBJ1-4 | TRBV7-9 | TRBD1 | CASSFTGTAYEKLFF | TGTGCCAGCAGCTTCACCGGGACAGCATATGAAAAACTGTTTTTT
medium-sized | TRBJ1-6 | TRBV2 | . | CASREESRSPLHF | TGTGCCAGCAGGGAGGAATCGCGTTCACCCCTCCACTTT
many | TRBJ1-2 | TRBV7-2 | . | CASSLVVGDFYGYTF | TGTGCCAGCAGCTTAGTAGTGGGAGACTTTTATGGCTACACCTTC
many | TRBJ2-5 | TRBV19 | . | CAAGGGLVETQYF | TGTGCGGCTGGTGGGGGTCTAGTGGAGACCCAGTACTTC
. | TRBJ2-7 | TRBV20-1 | TRBD2 | CSARGLAGGRGEQYF | TGCAGTGCTAGGGGACTAGCGGGGGGTAGAGGCGAGCAGTACTTC
once | TRBJ1-6 | TRBV5-5 | . | CASSSGTYNSPLHF | TGTGCCAGCAGCTCCGGGACCTATAATTCACCCCTCCACTTT
. | TRBJ2-1 | TRBV2 | TRBD1 | CASTRQGASYNEQFF | TGTGCCAGCACCCGACAGGGAGCCTCCTACAATGAGCAGTTCTTC
many | TRBJ2-1 | TRBV6-1 | TRBD1 | CASSPPRGQYNEQFF | TGTGCCAGCAGTCCCCCGAGGGGGCAGTACAATGAGCAGTTCTTC
. | TRBJ1-2 | TRBV10-3 | . | CAISESSRNYGYTF | TGTGCCATCAGTGAGTCAAGCAGGAACTATGGCTACACCTTC
. | TRBJ1-1 | TRBV12-3/TRBV12-4 | . | CASISTMNTEAFF | TGTGCCAGCATCAGCACCATGAACACTGAAGCTTTCTTT
. | TRBJ2-2 | TRBV5-1 | . | CASSFRIRAPELFF | TGCGCCAGCAGCTTTCGGATCCGGGCCCCGGAGCTGTTTTTT
many | TRBJ1-1 | TRBV6-5 | . | CASSYAPGRRTEAFF | TGTGCCAGCAGTTACGCACCCGGCCGGAGGACTGAAGCTTTCTTT
. | TRBJ2-7 | TRBV6-2/TRBV6-3 | . | CASTHNSYEQYF | TGTGCCAGCACCCACAACTCCTACGAGCAGTACTTC
. | TRBJ2-5 | TRBV29-1 | . | CSVSDGGETQYF | TGCAGCGTTTCCGACGGAGGGGAGACCCAGTACTTC
. | TRBJ1-6 | TRBV2 | . | CASGARDNNSPLHF | TGTGCCAGTGGCGCCAGGGATAATAATTCACCCCTCCACTTT
many | TRBJ1-4 | TRBV6-1 | . | CASSPSRRGVGEKLFF | TGTGCCAGCAGTCCCTCCCGGCGAGGTGTCGGTGAAAAACTGTTTTTT
. | TRBJ2-1 | TRBV30 | . | CAWSVTRGGNNEQFF | TGTGCCTGGAGTGTAACGAGGGGGGGCAACAATGAGCAGTTCTTC